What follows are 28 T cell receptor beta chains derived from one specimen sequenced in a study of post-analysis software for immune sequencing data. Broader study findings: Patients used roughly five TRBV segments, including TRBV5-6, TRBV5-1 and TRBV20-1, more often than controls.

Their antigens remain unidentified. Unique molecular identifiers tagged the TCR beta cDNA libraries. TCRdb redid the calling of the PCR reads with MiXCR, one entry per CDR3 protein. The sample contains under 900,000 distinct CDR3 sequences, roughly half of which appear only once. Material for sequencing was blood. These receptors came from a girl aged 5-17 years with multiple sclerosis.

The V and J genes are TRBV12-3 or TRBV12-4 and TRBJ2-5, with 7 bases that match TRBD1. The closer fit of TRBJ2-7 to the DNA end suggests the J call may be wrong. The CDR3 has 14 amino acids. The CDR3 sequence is CASSPTGLAYEQYF. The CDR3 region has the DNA TGTGCCAGCAGTCCGACAGGGCTAGCCTACGAGCAGTACTTC.

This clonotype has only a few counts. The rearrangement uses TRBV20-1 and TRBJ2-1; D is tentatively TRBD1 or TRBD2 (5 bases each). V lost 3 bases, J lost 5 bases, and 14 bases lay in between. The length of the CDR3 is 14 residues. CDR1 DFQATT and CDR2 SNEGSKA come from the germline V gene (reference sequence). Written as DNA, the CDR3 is TGCAGTGCTAGGGTGGGGGTAGCGAACAATGAGCAGTTCTTC. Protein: CSARVGVANNEQFF.

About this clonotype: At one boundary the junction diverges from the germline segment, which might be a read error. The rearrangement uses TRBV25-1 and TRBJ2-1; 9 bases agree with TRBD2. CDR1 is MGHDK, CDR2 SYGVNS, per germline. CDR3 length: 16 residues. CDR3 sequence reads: CACSEWGSGSYNEQFF. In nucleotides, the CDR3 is TGTGCCTGCAGTGAATGGGGTAGCGGGAGTTACAATGAGCAGTTCTTC.

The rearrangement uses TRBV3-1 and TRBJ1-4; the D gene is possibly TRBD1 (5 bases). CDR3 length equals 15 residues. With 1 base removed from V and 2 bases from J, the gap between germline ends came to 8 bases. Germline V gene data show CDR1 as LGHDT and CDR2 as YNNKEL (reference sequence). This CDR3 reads CASSQARATNEKLFF. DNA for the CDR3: TGTGCCAGCAGCCAAGCCAGGGCTACTAATGAAAAACTGTTTTTT.

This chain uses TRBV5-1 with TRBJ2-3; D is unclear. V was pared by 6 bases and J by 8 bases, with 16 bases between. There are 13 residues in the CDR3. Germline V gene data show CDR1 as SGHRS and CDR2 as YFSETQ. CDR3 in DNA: TGCGCCAGCACCCCACCCATTTTCGGTACGCAGTATTTT. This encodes CASTPPIFGTQYF. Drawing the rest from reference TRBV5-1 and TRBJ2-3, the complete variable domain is KAGVTQTPRYLIKTRGQQVTLSCSPISGHRSVSWYQQTPGQGLQFLFEYFSETQRNKGNFPGRFSGRQFSNSRSEMNVSTLELGDSALYLCASTPPIFGTQYFGPGTRLTVL.

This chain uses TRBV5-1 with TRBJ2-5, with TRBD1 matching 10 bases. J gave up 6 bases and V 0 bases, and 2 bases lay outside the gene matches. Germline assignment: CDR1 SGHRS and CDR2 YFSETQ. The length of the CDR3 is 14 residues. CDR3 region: CASSLGTGGKTQYF. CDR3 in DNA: TGCGCCAGCAGCTTGGGGACAGGGGGAAAGACCCAGTACTTC.

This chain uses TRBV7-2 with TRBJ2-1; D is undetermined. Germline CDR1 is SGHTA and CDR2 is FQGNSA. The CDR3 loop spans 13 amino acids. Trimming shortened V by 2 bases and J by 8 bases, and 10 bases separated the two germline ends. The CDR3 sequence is CASSLTPRDEQFF. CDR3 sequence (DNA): TGTGCCAGCAGCTTAACTCCAAGGGATGAGCAGTTCTTC.

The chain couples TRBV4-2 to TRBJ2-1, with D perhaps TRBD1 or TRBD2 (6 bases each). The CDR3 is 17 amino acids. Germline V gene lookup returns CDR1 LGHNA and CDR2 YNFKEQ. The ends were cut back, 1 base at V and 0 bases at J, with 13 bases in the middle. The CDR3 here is CASSQGTATSSYNEQFF. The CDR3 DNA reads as TGTGCCAGCAGCCAAGGGACAGCGACTAGCTCCTACAATGAGCAGTTCTTC.

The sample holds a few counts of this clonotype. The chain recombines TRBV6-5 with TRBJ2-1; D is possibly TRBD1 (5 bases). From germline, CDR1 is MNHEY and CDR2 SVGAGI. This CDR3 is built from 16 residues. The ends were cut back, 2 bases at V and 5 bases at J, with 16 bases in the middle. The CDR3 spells CASSYRQGQPNNEQFF. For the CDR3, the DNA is TGTGCCAGCAGTTACCGGCAGGGCCAACCGAACAATGAGCAGTTCTTC.

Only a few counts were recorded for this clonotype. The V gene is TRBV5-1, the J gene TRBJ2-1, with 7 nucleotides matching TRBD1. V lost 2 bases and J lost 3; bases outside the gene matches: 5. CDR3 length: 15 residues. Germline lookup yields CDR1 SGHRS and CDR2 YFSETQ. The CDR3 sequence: CASSFGTDRYNEQFF. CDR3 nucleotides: TGCGCCAGCAGCTTCGGGACAGACCGCTACAATGAGCAGTTCTTC. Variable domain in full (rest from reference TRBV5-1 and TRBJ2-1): KAGVTQTPRYLIKTRGQQVTLSCSPISGHRSVSWYQQTPGQGLQFLFEYFSETQRNKGNFPGRFSGRQFSNSRSEMNVSTLELGDSALYLCASSFGTDRYNEQFFGPGTRLTVL.

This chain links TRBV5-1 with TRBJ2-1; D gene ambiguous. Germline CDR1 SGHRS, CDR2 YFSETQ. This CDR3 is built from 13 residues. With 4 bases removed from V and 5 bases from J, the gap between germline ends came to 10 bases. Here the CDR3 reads CASSELNNNEQFF. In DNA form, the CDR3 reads TGCGCCAGCAGCGAGCTGAATAACAATGAGCAGTTCTTC.

CDR3 region: CASSLAAGINSPLHF. The DNA for the CDR3 is TGTGCCAGCAGCTTAGCGGCGGGGATCAATTCACCCCTCCACTTT. The chain carries TRBV7-9 and TRBJ1-6; D remains unclear. The CDR3 contains 15 residues. Trimming took 0 bases from V and 7 from J, leaving 10 bases between them. Germline V CDR1 and CDR2: SEHNR, FQNEAQ (reference sequence).

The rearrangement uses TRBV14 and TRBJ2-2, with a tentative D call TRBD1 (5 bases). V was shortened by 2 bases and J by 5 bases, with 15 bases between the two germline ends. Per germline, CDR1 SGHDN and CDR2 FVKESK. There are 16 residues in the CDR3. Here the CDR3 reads CASSQRIGAVTGELFF. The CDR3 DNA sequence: TGTGCCAGCAGCCAACGTATAGGGGCCGTGACCGGGGAGCTGTTTTTT.

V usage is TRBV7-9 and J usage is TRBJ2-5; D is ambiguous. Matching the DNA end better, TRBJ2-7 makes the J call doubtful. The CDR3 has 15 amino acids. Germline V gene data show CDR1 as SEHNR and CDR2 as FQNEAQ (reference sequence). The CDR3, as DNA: TGTGCCAGCAGCTTATGGACGGACCTTACGGGCGAGCAGTACTTC. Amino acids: CASSLWTDLTGEQYF.

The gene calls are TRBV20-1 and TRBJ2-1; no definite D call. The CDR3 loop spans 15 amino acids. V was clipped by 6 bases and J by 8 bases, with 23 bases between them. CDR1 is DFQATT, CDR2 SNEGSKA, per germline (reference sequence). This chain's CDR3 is CSAHSSGFPLDEQFF. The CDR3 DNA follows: TGCAGTGCGCACTCTAGTGGGTTCCCTCTTGATGAGCAGTTCTTC.

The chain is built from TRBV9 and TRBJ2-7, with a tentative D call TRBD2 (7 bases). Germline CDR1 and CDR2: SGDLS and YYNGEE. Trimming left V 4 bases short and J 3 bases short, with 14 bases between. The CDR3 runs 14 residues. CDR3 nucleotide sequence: TGTGCCAGCAGCCCGGGGGGAGGGGGCTACGAGCAGTACTTC. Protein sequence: CASSPGGGGYEQYF.

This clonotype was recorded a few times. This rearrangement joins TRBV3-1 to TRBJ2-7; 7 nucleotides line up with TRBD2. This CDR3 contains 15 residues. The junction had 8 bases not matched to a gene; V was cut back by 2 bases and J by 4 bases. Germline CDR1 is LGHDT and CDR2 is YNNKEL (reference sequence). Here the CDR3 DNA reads TGTGCCAGCAGCCAAAGTGGGAGGGCCTCATACGAGCAGTACTTC. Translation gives CASSQSGRASYEQYF.

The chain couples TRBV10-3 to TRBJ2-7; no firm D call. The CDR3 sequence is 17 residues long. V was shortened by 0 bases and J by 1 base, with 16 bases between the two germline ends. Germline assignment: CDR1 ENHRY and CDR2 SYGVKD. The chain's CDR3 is CAISESAVSPVSYEQYF. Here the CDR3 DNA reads TGTGCCATCAGTGAGTCGGCCGTCTCCCCAGTTTCCTACGAGCAGTACTTC.

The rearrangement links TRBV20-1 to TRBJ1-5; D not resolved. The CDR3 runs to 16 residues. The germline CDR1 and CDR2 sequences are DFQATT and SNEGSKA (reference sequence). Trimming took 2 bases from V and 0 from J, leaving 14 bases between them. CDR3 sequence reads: CSARRIGETSNQPQHF. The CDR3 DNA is TGCAGTGCTAGAAGGATTGGGGAGACTAGCAATCAGCCCCAGCATTTT.

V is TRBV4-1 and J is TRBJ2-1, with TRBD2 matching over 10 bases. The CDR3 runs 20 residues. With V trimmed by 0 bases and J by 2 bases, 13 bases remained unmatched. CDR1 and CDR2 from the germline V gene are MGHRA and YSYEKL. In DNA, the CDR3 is TGCGCCAGCAGCCAAGAGAGCGGGAGGGCCCTCGCGATAACCTACAATGAGCAGTTCTTC. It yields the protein CASSQESGRALAITYNEQFF.

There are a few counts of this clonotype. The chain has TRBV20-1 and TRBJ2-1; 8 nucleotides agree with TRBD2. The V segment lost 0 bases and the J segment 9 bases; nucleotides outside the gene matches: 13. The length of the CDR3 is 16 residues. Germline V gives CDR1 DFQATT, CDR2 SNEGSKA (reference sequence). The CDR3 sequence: CSARDRGTSAYSEQFF. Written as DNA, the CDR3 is TGCAGTGCTAGAGATCGAGGGACTAGTGCATACTCTGAGCAGTTCTTC.

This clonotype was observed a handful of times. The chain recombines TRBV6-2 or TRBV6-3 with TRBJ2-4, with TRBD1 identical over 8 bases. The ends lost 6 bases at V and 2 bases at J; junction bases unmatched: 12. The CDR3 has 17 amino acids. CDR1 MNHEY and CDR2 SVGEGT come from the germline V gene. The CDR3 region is CASRRWGTGETKNIQYF. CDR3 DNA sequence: TGTGCCAGCAGACGCTGGGGGACAGGAGAAACCAAAAACATTCAGTACTTC.

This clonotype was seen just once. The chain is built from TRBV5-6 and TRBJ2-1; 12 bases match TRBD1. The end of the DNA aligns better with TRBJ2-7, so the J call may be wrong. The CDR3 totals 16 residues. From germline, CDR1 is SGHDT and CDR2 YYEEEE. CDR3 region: CASSLYGGTGGHEQYF. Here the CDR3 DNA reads TGTGCCAGCAGCCTCTATGGCGGGACAGGGGGCCACGAGCAGTACTTC.

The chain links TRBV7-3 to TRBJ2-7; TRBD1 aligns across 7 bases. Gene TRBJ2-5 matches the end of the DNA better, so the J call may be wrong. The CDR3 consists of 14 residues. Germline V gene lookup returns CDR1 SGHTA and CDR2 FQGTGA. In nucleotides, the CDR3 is TGTGCCAGCAGCGTCCACAGGGGTGAAGAGACCCAGTACTTC. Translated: CASSVHRGEETQYF.

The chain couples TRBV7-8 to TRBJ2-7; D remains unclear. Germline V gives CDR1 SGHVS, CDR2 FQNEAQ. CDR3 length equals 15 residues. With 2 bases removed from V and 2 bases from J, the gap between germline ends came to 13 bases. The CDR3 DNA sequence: TGTGCCAGCAGCTTATCGGTGGGCAGTCCCTACGAGCAGTACTTC. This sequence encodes CASSLSVGSPYEQYF.

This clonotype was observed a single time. The DNA of the CDR3 is TGTGCCAGCAGCTTACCGGGGGGCGGGGGGTCCAAAAACATTCAGTACTTC. Its protein is CASSLPGGGGSKNIQYF. The chain employs TRBV7-8 and TRBJ2-7, with TRBD2 matching 8 bases. The J call may be faulty, since TRBJ2-4 better matches the DNA end. The CDR3 contains 17 residues. The V gene's germline CDR1 is SGHVS and CDR2 FQNEAQ.

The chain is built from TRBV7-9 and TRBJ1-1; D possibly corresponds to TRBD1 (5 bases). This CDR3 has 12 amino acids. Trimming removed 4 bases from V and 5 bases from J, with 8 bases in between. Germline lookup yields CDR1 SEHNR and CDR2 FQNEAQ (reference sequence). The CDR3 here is CASSSKGTEAFF. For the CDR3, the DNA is TGTGCCAGCAGCTCAAAGGGGACTGAAGCTTTCTTT.

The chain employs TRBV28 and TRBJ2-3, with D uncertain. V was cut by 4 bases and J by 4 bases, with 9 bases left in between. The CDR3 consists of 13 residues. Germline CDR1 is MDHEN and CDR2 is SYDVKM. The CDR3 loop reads CASSSRAADTQYF. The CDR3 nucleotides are TGTGCCAGCAGTTCCAGAGCCGCAGATACGCAGTATTTT.